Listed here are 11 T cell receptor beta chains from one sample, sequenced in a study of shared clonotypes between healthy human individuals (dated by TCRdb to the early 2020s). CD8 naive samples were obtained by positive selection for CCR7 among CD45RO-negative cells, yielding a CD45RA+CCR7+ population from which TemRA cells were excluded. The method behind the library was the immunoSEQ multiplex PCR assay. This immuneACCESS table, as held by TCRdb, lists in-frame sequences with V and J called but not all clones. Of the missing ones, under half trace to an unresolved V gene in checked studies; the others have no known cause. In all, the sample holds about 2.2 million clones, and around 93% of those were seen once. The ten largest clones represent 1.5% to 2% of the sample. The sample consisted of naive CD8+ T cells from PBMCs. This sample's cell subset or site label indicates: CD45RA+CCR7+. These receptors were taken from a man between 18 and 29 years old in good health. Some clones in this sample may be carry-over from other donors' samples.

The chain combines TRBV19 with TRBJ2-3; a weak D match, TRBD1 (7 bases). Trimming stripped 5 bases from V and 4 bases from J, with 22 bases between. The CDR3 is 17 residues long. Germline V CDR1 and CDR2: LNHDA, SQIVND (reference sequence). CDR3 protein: CASSFFPGGGRSDTQYF. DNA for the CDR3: TGTGCCAGTAGTTTCTTTCCTGGAGGGGGCCGCTCAGATACGCAGTATTTT.

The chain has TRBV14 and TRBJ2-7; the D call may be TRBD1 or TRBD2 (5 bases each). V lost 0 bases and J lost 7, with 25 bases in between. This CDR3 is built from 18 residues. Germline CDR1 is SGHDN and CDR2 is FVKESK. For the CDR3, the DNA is TGTGCCAGCAGCCAAGAAGAAATCTGGGGGACGGCTGCACGGGAGCAGTACTTC. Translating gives CASSQEEIWGTAAREQYF.

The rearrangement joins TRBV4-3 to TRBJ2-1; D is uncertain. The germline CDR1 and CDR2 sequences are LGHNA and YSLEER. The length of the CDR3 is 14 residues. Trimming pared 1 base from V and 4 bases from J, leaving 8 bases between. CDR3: CASSQVYDYNEQFF. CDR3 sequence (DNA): TGCGCCAGCAGCCAAGTATACGATTACAATGAGCAGTTCTTC.

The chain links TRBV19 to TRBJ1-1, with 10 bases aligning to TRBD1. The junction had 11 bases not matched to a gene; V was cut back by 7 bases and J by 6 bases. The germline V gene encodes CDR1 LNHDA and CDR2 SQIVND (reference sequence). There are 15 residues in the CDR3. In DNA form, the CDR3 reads TGTGCCAGTACCCCCACCGACAGGGGGCTTGCTGAAGCTTTCTTT. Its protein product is CASTPTDRGLAEAFF.

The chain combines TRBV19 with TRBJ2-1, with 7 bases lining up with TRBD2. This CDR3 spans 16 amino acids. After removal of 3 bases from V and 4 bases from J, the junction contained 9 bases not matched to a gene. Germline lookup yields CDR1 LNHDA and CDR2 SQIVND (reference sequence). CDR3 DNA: TGTGCCAGTAGTATGAAGGAGGGAGGGCGATACAATGAGCAGTTCTTC. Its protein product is CASSMKEGGRYNEQFF.

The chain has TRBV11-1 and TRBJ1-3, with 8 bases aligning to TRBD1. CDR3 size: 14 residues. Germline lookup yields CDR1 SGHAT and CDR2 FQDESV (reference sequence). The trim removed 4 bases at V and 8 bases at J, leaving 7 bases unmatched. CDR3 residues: CASSSRGPRDTIYF. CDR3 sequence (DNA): TGTGCCAGCAGCTCCAGGGGGCCAAGGGACACCATATATTTT.

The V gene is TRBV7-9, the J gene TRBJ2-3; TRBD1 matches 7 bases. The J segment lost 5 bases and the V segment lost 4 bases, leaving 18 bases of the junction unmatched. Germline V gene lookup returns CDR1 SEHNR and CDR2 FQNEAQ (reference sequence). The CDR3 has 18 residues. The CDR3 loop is CASSSTQTGSLLKDTQYF. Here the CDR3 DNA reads TGTGCCAGCAGCTCTACACAGACAGGGTCCCTTCTGAAAGATACGCAGTATTTT.

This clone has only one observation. CDR3: CASSPMVAGGPRNEQFF. The DNA for the CDR3 is TGTGCCAGTAGCCCTATGGTAGCGGGAGGCCCAAGAAATGAGCAGTTCTTC. J is TRBJ2-1 and V is TRBV19, with 10 bases lining up with TRBD2. Trimming took 6 bases from V and 7 from J; bases not matched to a gene: 15. The CDR3 contains 17 residues. Looked up from germline, CDR1 is LNHDA and CDR2 is SQIVND (reference sequence).

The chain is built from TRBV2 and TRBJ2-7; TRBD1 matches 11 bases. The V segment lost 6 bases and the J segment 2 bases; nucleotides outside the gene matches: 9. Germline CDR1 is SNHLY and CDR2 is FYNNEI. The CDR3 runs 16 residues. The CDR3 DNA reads TGTGCCAGCAGCGCTAATCCGGGACAGGGGGCCTACGAGCAGTACTTC. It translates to CASSANPGQGAYEQYF.

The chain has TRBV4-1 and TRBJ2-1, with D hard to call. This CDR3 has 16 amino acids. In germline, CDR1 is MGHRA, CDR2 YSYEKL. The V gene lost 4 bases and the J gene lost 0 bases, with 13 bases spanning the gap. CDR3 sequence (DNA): TGCGCCAGCAGCCTAGGACCACAGCCCTCCTACAATGAGCAGTTCTTC. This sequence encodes CASSLGPQPSYNEQFF.

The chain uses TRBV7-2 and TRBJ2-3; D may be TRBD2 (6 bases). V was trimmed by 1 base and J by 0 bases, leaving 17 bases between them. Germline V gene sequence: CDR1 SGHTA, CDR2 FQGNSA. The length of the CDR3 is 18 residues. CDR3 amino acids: CASSLVGLVAVSTDTQYF. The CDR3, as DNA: TGTGCCAGCAGCTTAGTTGGGTTGGTAGCGGTAAGCACAGATACGCAGTATTTT.